This T cell receptor (beta chain) was recovered during a study of OX40 agonist ivuxolimab in advanced cancers. As for the study in general: Partial responses were achieved by three patients: one hepatocellular carcinoma, two cutaneous melanoma.

Method: immunoSEQ multiplex PCR; TCRdb's copy keeps in-frame clones and lacks some. The repertoire holds roughly 63,000 clones, with 80% to 90% as singletons. Per the germline V gene, CDR1 is SGHTA and CDR2 is FQGTGA. Trimming removed 3 bases from V and 8 bases from J, with 11 bases in between. The CDR3 spans 13 residues. Baseline was the first blood sampling point, followed by cycle 4 day 1 and cycle 7 day 1. This clone was seen a single time. Its antigen is undetermined. Study-wide points: Low normalized T-cell clonal expansion was additionally recorded for some nonresponders. Doses of 0.1 to 3.0 mg/kg were accompanied by clonal expansion of CD4+ and CD8+ blood T cells by week 6.

This chain links TRBV7-3 with TRBJ2-1; D might be TRBD1 or TRBD2, each matching 5 bases. The sequence derives from an adult with an advanced solid tumor such as melanoma, head and neck, liver or kidney cancer. The sample consisted of CD4+ or CD8+ T cells sorted from blood, taken in a trial of the OX40 agonist ivuxolimab. CDR3 sequence reads: CASSFSGADEQFF. The CDR3, as DNA: TGTGCCAGCAGCTTTTCCGGGGCCGATGAGCAGTTCTTC.